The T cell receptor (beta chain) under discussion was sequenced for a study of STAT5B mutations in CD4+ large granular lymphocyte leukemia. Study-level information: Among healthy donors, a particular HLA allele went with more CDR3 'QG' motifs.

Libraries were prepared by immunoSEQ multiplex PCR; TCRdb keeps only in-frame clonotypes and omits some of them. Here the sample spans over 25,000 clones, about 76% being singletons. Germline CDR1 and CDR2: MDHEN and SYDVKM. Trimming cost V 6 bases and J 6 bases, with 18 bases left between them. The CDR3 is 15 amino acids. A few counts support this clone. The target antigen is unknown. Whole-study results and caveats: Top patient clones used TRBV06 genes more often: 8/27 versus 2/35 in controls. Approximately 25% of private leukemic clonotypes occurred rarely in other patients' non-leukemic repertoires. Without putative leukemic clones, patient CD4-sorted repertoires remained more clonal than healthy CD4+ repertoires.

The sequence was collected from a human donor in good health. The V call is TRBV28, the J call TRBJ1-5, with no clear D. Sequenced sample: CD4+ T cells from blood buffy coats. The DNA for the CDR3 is TGTGCCAGCAGCCTAGGTGGGGTCCGGGGTCAGCCCCAGCATTTT. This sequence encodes CASSLGGVRGQPQHF.